This T cell receptor (beta chain) was captured by sequencing in a study of shared clonotypes between healthy human individuals. Looking at the study overall: Used for every donor were three CD4 naive, three CD4 memory, two CD8 naive and one CD8 memory plate.

This table comes from immunoSEQ multiplex PCR, and its TCRdb copy is limited to in-frame clones, with some not included. This sample carries about 980,000 clones, around three quarters of them seen once, and the ten largest clones take over 1.3%. The specimen sequenced was memory CD4+ T cells sorted from blood. Subset reported: CD45RA-negative fraction. This receptor was obtained from a man younger than 35 in good health.

The CDR3 DNA follows: TGTGCCAGCAAGAGGGACATTCAAGAGACCCAGTACTTC. This codes for CASKRDIQETQYF. The rearrangement uses TRBV6-6 and TRBJ2-5; TRBD1 is a possible D gene (6 bases). This CDR3 has 13 residues. The V gene's germline CDR1 is MNHNY and CDR2 SVGAGI (reference sequence). Trimming cost V 7 bases and J 2 bases, with 11 bases left between them.